This is a list of T cell receptor beta chains from one sample in a study of T cell responses to AZD1222 COVID-19 vaccine. Only in-frame clones appear in the TCRdb table, and some are missing; sequencing was by immunoSEQ multiplex PCR. The table shows some 74,000 clones, with roughly 90% occurring only once. This sample comprised peripheral blood, obtained 28 days after the second AZD1222 dose. The source is an adult who received the AZD1222 COVID-19 vaccine. Both conserved end residues are part of each CDR3. Each record gives: CDR3 DNA, CDR3 protein, D gene, V gene, J gene, clone size. The D gene is left open where the match is weak. Size tells how often a clone was seen (once, few, many) or the class of an expanded clone, and some rows leave it out.

CDR3 DNA: TGTGCCAGCAGTTTAGCGTGGGGGGGGGAGTTCTTC
CDR3 protein: CASSLAWGGEFF
D gene: TRBD2
V gene: TRBV12-3/TRBV12-4
J gene: TRBJ2-1
clone size: .

CDR3 DNA: TGTGCCAGCAGCCAAGATCGCGCCTATGTCGGCGGGGGCAGGAAGACCCAGTACTTC
CDR3 protein: CASSQDRAYVGGGRKTQYF
D gene: .
V gene: TRBV3-1/TRBV3-2
J gene: TRBJ2-5
clone size: .

CDR3 DNA: TGTGCCAGCAGTCCATCTGGGACGGGGGCCTCTGGGGCCAACGTCCTGACTTTC
CDR3 protein: CASSPSGTGASGANVLTF
D gene: .
V gene: TRBV28
J gene: TRBJ2-6
clone size: .

CDR3 DNA: TGTGCCAGTAGTGCCTCCAAGGGGACTGAAGCTTTCTTT
CDR3 protein: CASSASKGTEAFF
D gene: .
V gene: TRBV19
J gene: TRBJ1-1
clone size: .

CDR3 DNA: TGTGCCAGCACCCCCGGGACTTATACCTACGAGCAGTACTTC
CDR3 protein: CASTPGTYTYEQYF
D gene: .
V gene: TRBV2
J gene: TRBJ2-7
clone size: .

CDR3 DNA: TGTGCCAGCAGCTTAGGAGGGGCCATGGGCGAGCAGTACTTC
CDR3 protein: CASSLGGAMGEQYF
D gene: .
V gene: TRBV7-3
J gene: TRBJ2-7
clone size: .

CDR3 DNA: TGTGCCAGCAGCGTCCGGGGGGACCCTTCTTCCGATACGCAGTATTTT
CDR3 protein: CASSVRGDPSSDTQYF
D gene: TRBD2
V gene: TRBV9
J gene: TRBJ2-3
clone size: .

CDR3 DNA: TGTGCCACCACTTCTAATGGGACCAAACGATCTGGGGCCAACGTCCTGACTTTC
CDR3 protein: CATTSNGTKRSGANVLTF
D gene: .
V gene: TRBV24-1
J gene: TRBJ2-6
clone size: .

CDR3 DNA: TGTGCCAGCAGCTCACCCCCCTTCTTGCCGAGGAATACGCAGTATTTT
CDR3 protein: CASSSPPFLPRNTQYF
D gene: .
V gene: TRBV7-2
J gene: TRBJ2-3
clone size: .

CDR3 DNA: TGTGCCAGCAGCCGGGACAACACAGATACGCAGTATTTT
CDR3 protein: CASSRDNTDTQYF
D gene: .
V gene: TRBV7-3
J gene: TRBJ2-3
clone size: .

CDR3 DNA: TGTGCCAGCTCACCCGGGACCATCTACGAGCAGTACTTC
CDR3 protein: CASSPGTIYEQYF
D gene: .
V gene: TRBV18
J gene: TRBJ2-7
clone size: .

CDR3 DNA: TGTGCCTGGAGTCGACAGGGAGCAGTATTTGAGCTGTTTTTT
CDR3 protein: CAWSRQGAVFELFF
D gene: TRBD1
V gene: TRBV30
J gene: TRBJ2-2
clone size: .

CDR3 DNA: TGTGCCAGTAGTATGGTCCTACAAAGCTCCTACGAGCAGTACTTC
CDR3 protein: CASSMVLQSSYEQYF
D gene: .
V gene: TRBV19
J gene: TRBJ2-7
clone size: .

CDR3 DNA: TGTGCCAGCAGCCAAGAGGCGGGCCGGCCCAATGAGCAGTTCTTC
CDR3 protein: CASSQEAGRPNEQFF
D gene: .
V gene: TRBV4-2
J gene: TRBJ2-1
clone size: .

CDR3 DNA: TGTGCCAGCACTACCGGGGGAGATACGCAGTATTTT
CDR3 protein: CASTTGGDTQYF
D gene: .
V gene: TRBV12-3/TRBV12-4
J gene: TRBJ2-3
clone size: .

CDR3 DNA: TGTGCCAGCACTTCCCCAATACGGGCAGCCACCATATATTTT
CDR3 protein: CASTSPIRAATIYF
D gene: .
V gene: TRBV2
J gene: TRBJ1-3
clone size: .

CDR3 DNA: TGTGCCAGCAGCTTAGGGGGACACGAGCAGTACTTC
CDR3 protein: CASSLGGHEQYF
D gene: .
V gene: TRBV7-3
J gene: TRBJ2-7
clone size: .

CDR3 DNA: TGTGCCAGCAGCTTGGGAGGTGCGGGATATAATTCACCCCTCCACTTT
CDR3 protein: CASSLGGAGYNSPLHF
D gene: .
V gene: TRBV5-5
J gene: TRBJ1-6
clone size: .

CDR3 DNA: TGTGCCAGCAGCCTGGGACTAGCGGGGACAGGGACAGATACGCAGTATTTT
CDR3 protein: CASSLGLAGTGTDTQYF
D gene: TRBD2
V gene: TRBV3-1/TRBV3-2
J gene: TRBJ2-3
clone size: .

CDR3 DNA: TGCGCCAGCAGGAACCGGGACAGCTCCTACGAGCAGTACTTC
CDR3 protein: CASRNRDSSYEQYF
D gene: TRBD1
V gene: TRBV5-1
J gene: TRBJ2-7
clone size: .

CDR3 DNA: TGCGCCAGACCCCCAGGGCTTCTGGATCAGCCCCAGCATTTT
CDR3 protein: CARPPGLLDQPQHF
D gene: .
V gene: TRBV10-1
J gene: TRBJ1-5
clone size: .

CDR3 DNA: TGTGCCACCAGCAGAGGGGGGGATAACACTGAAGCTTTCTTT
CDR3 protein: CATSRGGDNTEAFF
D gene: .
V gene: TRBV15
J gene: TRBJ1-1
clone size: .

CDR3 DNA: TGCGCCAGCAGCCAAGTCCCCGGGAACTCTGGAAACACCATATATTTT
CDR3 protein: CASSQVPGNSGNTIYF
D gene: .
V gene: TRBV4-1
J gene: TRBJ1-3
clone size: .

CDR3 DNA: TGTGCCAGCAGTTTTCTTAGCGGGGGGGCCTACGAGCAGTACTTC
CDR3 protein: CASSFLSGGAYEQYF
D gene: TRBD2
V gene: TRBV27
J gene: TRBJ2-7
clone size: once

CDR3 DNA: TGTGCCAGCAGTTCCCTGACAGCCTACAATGAGCAGTTCTTC
CDR3 protein: CASSSLTAYNEQFF
D gene: .
V gene: TRBV27
J gene: TRBJ2-1
clone size: .

CDR3 DNA: TGCGCCAGCAGCGACCGGACAGACCAAGAGACCCAGTACTTC
CDR3 protein: CASSDRTDQETQYF
D gene: .
V gene: TRBV5-1
J gene: TRBJ2-5
clone size: .

CDR3 DNA: TGTGCCAGCAGCTCTTCGGTGATGGCTTCCTACGAGCAGTACTTC
CDR3 protein: CASSSSVMASYEQYF
D gene: .
V gene: TRBV7-2
J gene: TRBJ2-7
clone size: .

CDR3 DNA: TGTGCCAGCAGCTTAGCAGGAGGAGGAATTTCCAATCAGCCCCAGCATTTT
CDR3 protein: CASSLAGGGISNQPQHF
D gene: .
V gene: TRBV7-2
J gene: TRBJ1-5
clone size: .

CDR3 DNA: TGCGCCAGCAGCCAACCTGCAGAGGGGCTGAGGGGCTACACCTTC
CDR3 protein: CASSQPAEGLRGYTF
D gene: .
V gene: TRBV4-1
J gene: TRBJ1-2
clone size: .

CDR3 DNA: TGTGCCACCAGCAGAAGGACTAGCGAGTACCAAGAGACCCAGTACTTC
CDR3 protein: CATSRRTSEYQETQYF
D gene: TRBD2
V gene: TRBV15
J gene: TRBJ2-5
clone size: .

CDR3 DNA: TGTGCCAGCTCTACTTCTGGCGGGGGTATAGATACGCAGTATTTT
CDR3 protein: CASSTSGGGIDTQYF
D gene: TRBD2
V gene: TRBV18
J gene: TRBJ2-3
clone size: .

CDR3 DNA: TGTGCCAGCAGACCGGCCGGGGGCTTCACCGGGGAGCTGTTTTTT
CDR3 protein: CASRPAGGFTGELFF
D gene: .
V gene: TRBV3-1/TRBV3-2
J gene: TRBJ2-2
clone size: .

CDR3 DNA: TGCAGCGTTTCCCCCTCGGGGTCTGGAAACACCATATATTTT
CDR3 protein: CSVSPSGSGNTIYF
D gene: .
V gene: TRBV29-1
J gene: TRBJ1-3
clone size: once

CDR3 DNA: TGTGCCAGCAGTAACTCACCGACAGGTTGGGAGACTTCACCCCTCCACTTT
CDR3 protein: CASSNSPTGWETSPLHF
D gene: .
V gene: TRBV27
J gene: TRBJ1-6
clone size: .

CDR3 DNA: TGTGCCAGCTCACCATGGACAGGGGCGACAGATACGCAGTATTTT
CDR3 protein: CASSPWTGATDTQYF
D gene: TRBD1
V gene: TRBV18
J gene: TRBJ2-3
clone size: once